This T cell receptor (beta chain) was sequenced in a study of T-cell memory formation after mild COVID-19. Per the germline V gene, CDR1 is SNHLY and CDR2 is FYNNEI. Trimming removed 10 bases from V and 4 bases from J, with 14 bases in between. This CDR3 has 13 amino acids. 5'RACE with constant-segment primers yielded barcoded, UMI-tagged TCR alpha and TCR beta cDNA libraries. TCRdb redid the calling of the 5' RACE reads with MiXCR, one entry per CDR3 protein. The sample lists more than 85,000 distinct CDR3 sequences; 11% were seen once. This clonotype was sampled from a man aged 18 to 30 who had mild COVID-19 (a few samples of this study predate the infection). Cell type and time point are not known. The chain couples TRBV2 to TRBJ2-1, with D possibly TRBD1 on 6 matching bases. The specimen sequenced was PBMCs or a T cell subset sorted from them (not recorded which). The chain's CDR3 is CANQPDSYNEQFF. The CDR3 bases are TGTGCCAACCAACCGGACAGTTACAATGAGCAGTTCTTC.